This T cell receptor beta chain stems from a study of blood T cell repertoires in COVID-19. Overall study context: COVID-19 samples from acute and convalescent phases originated in the United States, Italy and Spain.

In the authors' methods: Estimation of nucleated cell counts relied on the amplification of reference gene primers. Sequencing used immunoSEQ multiplex PCR; TCRdb keeps in-frame clones, though not all of them. That table supplies the V and J calls and clone size; D and trimming were determined from the DNA. The repertoire holds about 200,000 clones, with around nine tenths as singletons. Seattle researchers signed up patients amid active infection and tracked them longitudinally. In this sample, this clone turned up a few times. The V gene's germline CDR1 is MNHNY and CDR2 SVGAGI (reference sequence). Between the trimmed V and J ends, which lost 4 bases and 0 bases, there was a span of 13 bases. The CDR3 has 15 residues.

Sequencing used peripheral blood. The chain is built from TRBV6-6 and TRBJ2-7; D uncertain. This TCR came from a man aged 50-59 years with COVID-19, enrolled during active disease. The CDR3 here is CASSSPTLRSYEQYF. CDR3 nucleotides: TGTGCCAGCAGTTCCCCGACACTGCGCTCCTACGAGCAGTACTTC.